Listed below are T cell receptor beta chains from one sample, sequenced in a study of CD8 T cells in ankylosing spondylitis. TCRdb used MiXCR to reprocess the 5' RACE reads, holding one entry per CDR3 protein. This sample has about 460,000 distinct CDR3 sequences, with under 5.5% found just once. The source material was blood, either unsorted or a sorted T cell fraction (not recorded which). These receptor sequences come from a male donor with ankylosing spondylitis. Each CDR3 is given with its conserved first and last residue. D genes are given only for firm matches. Size is stated for part of the rows, as once, few or many counts, or as a class when the clone is expanded.

j_gene | abundance | v_gene | d_gene | CDR3nt | CDR3aa
TRBJ2-1 | many | TRBV24-1 | - | TGTGCCACCAGTGATTTGAGGCGGGGCGAGCACAATGAGCAGTTCTTC | CATSDLRRGEHNEQFF
TRBJ2-3 | many | TRBV20-1 | - | TGCAGTGCTAGGGTGTCCCCCACAGATACGCAGTATTTT | CSARVSPTDTQYF
TRBJ2-7 | many | TRBV7-6 | - | TGTGCCAGCAGCGAAGGGACCCCAGGATCCTACGAGCAGTACTTC | CASSEGTPGSYEQYF
TRBJ2-1 | many | TRBV29-1 | - | TGCAGCGTCGGGACCGATTATTACTACAATGAGCAGTTCTTC | CSVGTDYYYNEQFF
TRBJ1-1 | many | TRBV20-1 | TRBD1 | TGCAGTGCCGGACAGGGATTAGACACTGAAGCTTTCTTT | CSAGQGLDTEAFF
TRBJ2-7 | many | TRBV10-3 | - | TGTGCCATCAGCGTGAGTCATGGCTACGAGCAGTACTTC | CAISVSHGYEQYF
TRBJ1-6 | many | TRBV20-1 | - | TGCAGTGCTAGCAACCCCGGGCGCCCTGTGACCCTCCACTTT | CSASNPGRPVTLHF
TRBJ2-6 | many | TRBV6-1 | - | TGTGCCAGCAGTGGGACATTTTCCTCTGGGGCCAACGTCCTGACTTTC | CASSGTFSSGANVLTF
TRBJ1-4 | few | TRBV7-3 | - | TGTGCCAGCAGCCAATCTAGGAATGAAAAACTGTTTTTT | CASSQSRNEKLFF
TRBJ2-5 | many | TRBV12-3/TRBV12-4 | TRBD2 | TGTGCCAGCAGTTTAGCGCCCCTAGCGGGAGAAGAGACCCAGTACTTC | CASSLAPLAGEETQYF
TRBJ2-1 | many | TRBV24-1 | - | TGTGCCACCAGTGATTTGAGGACCCCCTGGGAGCAGTTCTTC | CATSDLRTPWEQFF
TRBJ2-7 | many | TRBV29-1 | - | TGCAGCGTCGCCTCAGAGACTGGTGGCTACGAGCAGTACTTC | CSVASETGGYEQYF
TRBJ1-5 | many | TRBV4-2 | TRBD1 | TGTGCCAGCAGCTCTCGACAGGGGGAGGCTCAGCCCCAGCATTTT | CASSSRQGEAQPQHF
TRBJ2-1 | many | TRBV29-1 | TRBD1 | TGCAGCGTTGATCCACAGGGGGCCAATGAGCAGTTCTTC | CSVDPQGANEQFF
TRBJ2-1 | - | TRBV20-1 | TRBD2 | TGCAGTGCTAGAAGATTTCGCGGGAGTGCCTACAATGAGCAGTTCTTC | CSARRFRGSAYNEQFF
TRBJ2-5 | many | TRBV4-1 | TRBD2 | TGCGCCAGCAGCCCCCTGACCCTTACGGGGGGAGAGACCCAGTACTTC | CASSPLTLTGGETQYF
TRBJ2-2 | many | TRBV4-2 | - | TGTGCCAGCAGCCAAGATCAGATTTCCAGGGGATTTTCCGGGGAGCTGTTTTTT | CASSQDQISRGFSGELFF
TRBJ1-2 | - | TRBV7-9 | TRBD1 | TGTGCCAGCAGCACCGGGACAGGGGGCGGCTACACCTTC | CASSTGTGGGYTF
TRBJ1-5 | many | TRBV27 | TRBD1 | TGTGCCAGCAGTGAGAAGACAGGGGGACAACAGCCCCAGCATTTT | CASSEKTGGQQPQHF
TRBJ2-5 | many | TRBV27 | - | TGTGCCAGCAGTTTATTGGGCAGGGGAGAGACCCAGTACTTC | CASSLLGRGETQYF
TRBJ2-1 | many | TRBV7-9 | TRBD2 | TGTGCCAGCACCAGGACTAGCGGAGGCTACAATGAGCAGTTCTTC | CASTRTSGGYNEQFF
TRBJ2-1 | many | TRBV5-1 | TRBD1 | TGCGCCAGCAGCCTTCCGGGACAGGGATCCTACAATGAGCAGTTCTTC | CASSLPGQGSYNEQFF
TRBJ1-1 | many | TRBV12-3/TRBV12-4 | TRBD1 | TGTGCCAGCAGTTGGGGACAGTTGAACACTGAAGCTTTCTTT | CASSWGQLNTEAFF